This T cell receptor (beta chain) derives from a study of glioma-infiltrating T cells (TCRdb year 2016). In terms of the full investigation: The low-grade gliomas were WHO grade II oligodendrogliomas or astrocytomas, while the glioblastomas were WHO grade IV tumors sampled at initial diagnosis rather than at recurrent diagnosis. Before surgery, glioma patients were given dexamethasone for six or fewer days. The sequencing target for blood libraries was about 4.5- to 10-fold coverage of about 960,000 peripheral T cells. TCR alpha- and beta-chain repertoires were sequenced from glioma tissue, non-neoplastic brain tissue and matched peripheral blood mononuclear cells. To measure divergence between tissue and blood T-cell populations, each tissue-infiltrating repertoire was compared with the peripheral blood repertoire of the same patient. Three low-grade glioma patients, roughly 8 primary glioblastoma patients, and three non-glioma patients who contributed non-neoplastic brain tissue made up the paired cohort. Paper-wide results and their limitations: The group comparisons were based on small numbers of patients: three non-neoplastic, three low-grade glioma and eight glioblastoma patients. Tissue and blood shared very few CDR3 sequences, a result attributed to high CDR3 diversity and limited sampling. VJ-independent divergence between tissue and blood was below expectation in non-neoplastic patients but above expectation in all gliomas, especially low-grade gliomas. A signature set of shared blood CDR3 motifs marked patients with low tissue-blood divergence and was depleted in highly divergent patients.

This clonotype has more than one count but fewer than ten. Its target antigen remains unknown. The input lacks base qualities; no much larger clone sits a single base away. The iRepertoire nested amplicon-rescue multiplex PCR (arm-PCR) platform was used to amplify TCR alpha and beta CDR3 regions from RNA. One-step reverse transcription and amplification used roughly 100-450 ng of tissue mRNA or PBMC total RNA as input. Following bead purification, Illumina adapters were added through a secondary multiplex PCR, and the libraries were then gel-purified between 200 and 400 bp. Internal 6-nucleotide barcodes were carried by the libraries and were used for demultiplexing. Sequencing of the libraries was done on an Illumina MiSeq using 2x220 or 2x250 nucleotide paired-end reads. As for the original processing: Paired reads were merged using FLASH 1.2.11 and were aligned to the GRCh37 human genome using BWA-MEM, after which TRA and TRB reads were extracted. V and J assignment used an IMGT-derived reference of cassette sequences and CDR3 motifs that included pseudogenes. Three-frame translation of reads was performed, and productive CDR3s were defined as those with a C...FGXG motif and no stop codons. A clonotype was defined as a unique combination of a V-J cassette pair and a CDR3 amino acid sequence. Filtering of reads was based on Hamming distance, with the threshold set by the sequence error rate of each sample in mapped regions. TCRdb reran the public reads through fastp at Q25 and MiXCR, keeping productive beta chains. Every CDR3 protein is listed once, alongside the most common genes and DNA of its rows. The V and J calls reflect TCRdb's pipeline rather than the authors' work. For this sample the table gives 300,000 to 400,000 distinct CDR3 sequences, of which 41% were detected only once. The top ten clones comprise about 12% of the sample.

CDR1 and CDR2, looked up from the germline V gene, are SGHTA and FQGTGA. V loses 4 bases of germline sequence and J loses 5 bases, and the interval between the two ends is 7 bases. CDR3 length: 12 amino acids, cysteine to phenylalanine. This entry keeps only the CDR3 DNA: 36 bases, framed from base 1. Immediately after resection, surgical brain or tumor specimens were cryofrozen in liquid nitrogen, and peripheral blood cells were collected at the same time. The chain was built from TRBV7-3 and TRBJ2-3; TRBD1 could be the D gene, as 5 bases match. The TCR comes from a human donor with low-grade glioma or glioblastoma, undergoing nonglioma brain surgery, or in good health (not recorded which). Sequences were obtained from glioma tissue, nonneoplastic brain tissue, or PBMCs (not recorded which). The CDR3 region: CASSSGQDTQYF. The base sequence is TGTGCCAGCAGCTCTGGACAAGATACGCAGTATTTT.